This is a list of T cell receptor beta chains from one sample in a study of metastatic and nonmetastatic thyroid tumors. TCRdb recomputed clones from the PCR reads via MiXCR. The table includes about 5,600 clones, 30% to 35% detected once. Sequenced input: adjacent normal tissue. The receptors shown here come from a female donor with papillary thyroid cancer or a benign thyroid nodule (not recorded which). Some clones in this sample may be carry-over from other donors' samples. Both conserved end residues are part of each CDR3. The D gene is left open where the match is weak.

d_call j_call v_call cdr3_aa
TRBD1 TRBJ1-5 TRBV12-3/TRBV12-4 CASSPGTGLNQPQHF
. TRBJ1-5 TRBV6-4 CASSVGTGQPQHF
. TRBJ1-6 TRBV4-2 CASSQDRYYSPLHF
TRBD1 TRBJ1-2 TRBV28 CASSYRGRFWVYTF
. TRBJ1-2 TRBV11-2 CASSSYGLNGYTF
. TRBJ2-3 TRBV27 CASKPLESGTDTQYF
. TRBJ1-2 TRBV28 CASSLGGEGGYTF
. TRBJ2-1 TRBV19 CASTAGGRGDEQFF
. TRBJ2-5 TRBV2 CARRVRGRRETQYF
. TRBJ2-7 TRBV12-3/TRBV12-4 CASSIGYEQYF
. TRBJ2-1 TRBV20-1 CSARDWSNEQFF
. TRBJ1-1 TRBV6-1 CASRLTGFDTEALF
TRBD1 TRBJ1-4 TRBV5-8 CASSLGPGQGNEKLFF
. TRBJ1-1 TRBV6-6 CASSYRVNTEAFF
. TRBJ2-1 TRBV2 CASGVWAGYNEQFF
TRBD1 TRBJ1-6 TRBV20-1 CSAYDRGVSPLHF
. TRBJ1-4 TRBV24-1 CATSDNQGNEKLFF
TRBD1 TRBJ2-7 TRBV14 CASSQTTGDRDYEQYF
TRBD1 TRBJ1-2 TRBV24-1 CATSDTGTGGGYTF
. TRBJ1-6 TRBV20-1 CSAREATSLRSPLHF
. TRBJ1-5 TRBV12-3/TRBV12-4 CASSRIVNQPQHF
. TRBJ2-7 TRBV3-1 CASSQDLQGGEQYF
. TRBJ2-7 TRBV5-4 CASSWDKGSYEQYF
. TRBJ1-6 TRBV4-1 CASSQGNSPLHF
TRBD2 TRBJ2-3 TRBV6-4 CASQGLVDLDTQYF
. TRBJ2-7 TRBV28 CASSSLALGREQYF
. TRBJ2-7 TRBV27 CASRRTASYEQYF
. TRBJ2-7 TRBV6-4 CASSAPQVKTLHYEQYF
TRBD2 TRBJ2-2 TRBV5-1 CASSLGLAGAGELFF
TRBD2 TRBJ2-1 TRBV12-3/TRBV12-4 CASSRTSGRLNEQFF
. TRBJ2-3 TRBV27 CASSSLTLSTDTQYF
TRBD1 TRBJ1-6 TRBV10-3 CAISESGTGNSPLHF
TRBD2 TRBJ2-1 TRBV19 CASSLPGLAGGNEQFF
. TRBJ1-4 TRBV9 CASSVAYRGGEKLFF
. TRBJ2-4 TRBV2 CASSSGAPGWLWENIQYF
. TRBJ1-2 TRBV9 CASSAGGGAYGYTF
TRBD2 TRBJ2-7 TRBV12-3/TRBV12-4 CASSFAAGGYEQYF
. TRBJ1-1 TRBV5-1 CASSLFGGPLNTEAFF